The sample holds a few counts of the clone carrying this T cell receptor beta chain. The data belong to a study of blood T cells in healthy people across ages. Next came a second PCR, run for roughly 7 to 12 cycles, which used a sample-barcoded 5' primer along with a J-beta primer mix. TCRdb used MiXCR to reprocess the 5' RACE reads, holding one entry per CDR3 protein. The table records around 820,000 distinct CDR3 sequences, around 25% of them present only once. The CDR3 runs to 14 residues. V shed 6 bases and J 3 bases; nucleotides not matched to a gene: 8. Germline V gene sequence: CDR1 SQVTM, CDR2 ANQGSEA. These data were likewise used in another study, on T cells of mothers and their children. This second report adds: Five to seven children and their three healthy Caucasian mothers were the donors.

The source is a boy under 18 in good health. The specimen was blood. V and J are TRBV29-1 and TRBJ2-7; TRBD1 matches 10 bases. The CDR3 loop is CSVDLRDRGYEQYF. In DNA form, the CDR3 reads TGCAGCGTCGACCTCCGGGACAGGGGCTACGAGCAGTACTTC.